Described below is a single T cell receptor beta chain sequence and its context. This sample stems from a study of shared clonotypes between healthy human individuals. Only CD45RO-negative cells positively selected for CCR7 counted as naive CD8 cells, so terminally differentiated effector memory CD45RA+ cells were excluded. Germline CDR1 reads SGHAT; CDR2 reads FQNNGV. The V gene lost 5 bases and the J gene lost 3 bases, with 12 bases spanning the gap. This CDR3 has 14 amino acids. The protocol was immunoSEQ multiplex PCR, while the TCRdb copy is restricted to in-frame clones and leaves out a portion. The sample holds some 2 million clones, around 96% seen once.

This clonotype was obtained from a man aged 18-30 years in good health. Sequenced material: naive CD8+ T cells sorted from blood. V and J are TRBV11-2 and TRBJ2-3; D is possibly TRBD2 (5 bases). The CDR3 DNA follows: TGTGCCAGCAGCCCACCCCGGGAAACAGATACGCAGTATTTT. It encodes CASSPPRETDTQYF.